This note documents a single T cell receptor (beta chain) sequence. The target of this receptor is not known. One base away there is no much larger clone; base qualities are not given. The data were taken from a study of blood T cell repertoires in COVID-19 (dated by TCRdb to about 2020). Context from the whole study: The collaborator samples originated in the United States, Italy and Spain and spanned the acute and convalescent phases of COVID-19. Where available, HLA class I and class II types were obtained from metadata supplied by the sample provider rather than from assay-based typing. Subjects who had been exposed to COVID-19, were actively infected with it, or had recovered from it provided the deeply sampled blood TCRbeta repertoires that made up the dataset. Samples were obtained from the ongoing ImmuneRACE study (first 160 participants) and from roughly 1,300 subjects provided by 6 global collaborators. Sample metadata almost always included a de-identified subject ID, COVID-19 status, age in years and sex. The repertoires were made available in a free public database intended to serve as a resource for research on the immune response to SARS-CoV-2. The prospective study material was composed of cDNA or gDNA derived from T cells, B-cell-depleted T cells, or PBMCs.

In Seattle, one collaborating source enrolled patients while the infection was active and tracked those patients longitudinally over the course of disease. The collaborating institutions used their own protocols to collect whole blood in K2EDTA tubes. For TCRbeta analysis, collaborators shipped samples in one of three forms: frozen whole blood, isolated PBMCs, or DNA extracted from either of those sample types. TCRbeta CDR3 regions were amplified from genomic DNA by means of the immunoSEQ Assay, a bias-controlled multiplex PCR. As for the original processing: The number of nucleated cells in each sample was estimated by amplification of reference gene primers within the assay. To quantify the absolute abundance of each unique TCRbeta CDR3 rearrangement, sequence reads were collapsed and filtered. For each sample, productive Simpson clonality was calculated as the square root of Simpson's diversity index across productive rearrangements. The source is immuneACCESS, and TCRdb retained only in-frame sequences with V and J called. Part of the clones is not carried over; for the studies checked, unresolved V genes explain less than half of this, and the remainder is unexplained. That table supplies the V and J calls and clone size; D and trimming were determined from the DNA. The sample yields more than 200,000 clones; approximately 84% were counted once. About 9.9% of the sample is taken by the ten largest.

What the research found in general, with its limitations: How much clinical and demographic metadata was included differed by source and by participant, and the metadata was provided uncurated.

The germline ends are 18 bases apart after V is trimmed by 5 bases and J by 5 bases. The CDR3 holds 15 amino acids from the cysteine to the phenylalanine. Only CDR3 DNA is held: 45 bases, read in frame from base 1. From the germline V gene, CDR1 is SGHRS and CDR2 is YFSETQ. The clonotype comes from a man in his fifties with COVID-19, enrolled during active disease. Sequences were obtained from peripheral blood. The chain is assembled from TRBV5-1 and TRBJ2-3, and perhaps TRBD2 as D gene, on 5 matching bases. The CDR3 loop reads CASRYEGFDIDTQYF. The DNA is TGCGCCAGCAGATACGAGGGTTTCGATATAGATACGCAGTATTTT.